A single T cell receptor beta chain is shown here with its context. The target antigen is unknown. Some clones are missing from TCRdb's copy, which holds only in-frame ones; the method was immunoSEQ multiplex PCR. The sample carries nearly 85,000 clones, approximately 83% recorded once. V dropped 2 bases and J dropped 3 bases, with 6 bases sitting between them. Germline-derived CDR1 and CDR2 are SGHTA and FQGNSA. CDR3 length: 13 residues. The data belong to a study of OX40 agonist ivuxolimab in advanced cancers. Across the whole study: From 23 to 79 years was the age range, with a mean of around 54 years, and around 84% were male. Partial responses were achieved by three patients, of whom one had hepatocellular carcinoma and two had cutaneous melanoma. Study-wide findings and caveats: Undetermined was the antigen specificity of the expanded peripheral T cells.

This TCR was recovered from an adult with an advanced solid tumor such as melanoma, head and neck, liver or kidney cancer. V gene TRBV7-2 combines with J gene TRBJ2-3, with unresolved D. The sample consisted of CD4+ or CD8+ T cells sorted from blood, taken in a trial of the OX40 agonist ivuxolimab. The CDR3 bases are TGTGCCAGCAGCTTACCCAGAACAGATACGCAGTATTTT. Its translation: CASSLPRTDTQYF.